The 18 T cell receptor beta chains in this list originate from one sample, sequenced in a study of blood T cell repertoires in COVID-19. Clones were read by immunoSEQ multiplex PCR, and TCRdb kept only the in-frame ones, dropping some. The table shows a few hundred thousand clones, with 65% to 85% occurring only once. The sample comprised peripheral blood. Every receptor here comes from an older woman with acute or convalescent COVID-19.

CDR3 bases: TGTGCCAGCAGCTTGGCATTCACAGATACGCAGTATTTT. The encoded protein is CASSLAFTDTQYF. The rearrangement uses TRBV5-4 and TRBJ2-3; no clear D. Trimming stripped 0 bases from V and 2 bases from J, with 4 bases between. The CDR3 has 13 residues. Germline CDR1 is SGHNT and CDR2 is YYREEE (reference sequence).

The gene calls are TRBV15 and TRBJ2-3; tentative D call: TRBD2 (6 bases). CDR1 and CDR2 (germline): LNHNV, YYDKDF (reference sequence). The CDR3 is 18 amino acids. V was clipped by 0 bases and J by 1 base, with 17 bases between them. The CDR3: CATSRDGSTGVRTDTQYF. The CDR3 coding sequence is TGTGCCACCAGCAGAGACGGATCTACGGGGGTCCGCACAGATACGCAGTATTTT.

This clone turned up a few times. The CDR3 nucleotides are TGTGCCAGCAGTTACAGTCTGGCGCTGGGCGGCTACACCTTC. This sequence encodes CASSYSLALGGYTF. The chain recombines TRBV6-2 or TRBV6-3 with TRBJ1-2; D is unresolved. The V and J ends lost 2 bases and 8 bases respectively, with 15 bases between them. CDR1 and CDR2 (germline): MNHEY, SVGEGT. The CDR3 contains 14 residues.

J is TRBJ2-2 and V is TRBV11-3, with D perhaps matching TRBD1 (6 bases). The CDR3 runs to 16 residues. V lost 5 bases and J 0 bases, leaving 13 bases between the germline ends. The germline V gene has CDR1 SGHNT and CDR2 YENEEA. CDR3 nucleotide sequence: TGTGCCAGCAGCCCTAGGACAGCCACGAACACCGGGGAGCTGTTTTTT. This translates into CASSPRTATNTGELFF.

The V and J genes are TRBV30 and TRBJ1-1, with D perhaps matching TRBD1 (6 bases). Germline V gives CDR1 GTSNPN, CDR2 SVGIG (reference sequence). The V end was cut by 2 bases, the J end by 0 bases, with 16 bases between. The CDR3 length is 16 residues. The CDR3 nucleotides read TGTGCCTGGAGTCCCGGGACATCTCACATGAACACTGAAGCTTTCTTT. Encoded protein: CAWSPGTSHMNTEAFF.

The rearrangement links TRBV6-1 to TRBJ2-3; 10 nucleotides match TRBD2. CDR3 length: 19 amino acids. Per germline, CDR1 MNHNS and CDR2 SASEGT. Trimming took 4 bases from V and 0 from J; bases not matched to a gene: 13. CDR3 loop: CASSVSLAGVPSSTDTQYF. As DNA, the CDR3 is TGTGCCAGCAGTGTCTCCCTAGCGGGGGTTCCGTCTAGCACAGATACGCAGTATTTT.

About this clone: Other DNA sequences in this specimen translate into the identical CDR3. The rearrangement uses TRBV5-1 and TRBJ2-2, with D perhaps matching TRBD1 (6 bases). V was cut by 2 bases and J by 1 base, with 6 bases left in between. Germline V gives CDR1 SGHRS, CDR2 YFSETQ. This CDR3 is 14 amino acids long. The CDR3 region is CASSLGGNTGELFF. The CDR3 DNA follows: TGCGCCAGCAGCTTAGGGGGGAACACCGGGGAGCTGTTTTTT.

The V call is TRBV19, the J call TRBJ2-7; the match to TRBD1 covers 7 bases. Germline V gives CDR1 LNHDA, CDR2 SQIVND (reference sequence). V lost 3 bases to trimming and J lost 0 bases; unmatched junction nucleotides: 8. The CDR3 runs 16 residues. CDR3 nucleotides: TGTGCCAGTAGTATGGGTAGGGGGCGAAGCTCCTACGAGCAGTACTTC. Protein sequence: CASSMGRGRSSYEQYF.

This rearrangement joins TRBV12-3 or TRBV12-4 to TRBJ2-1; 7 bases are shared with TRBD1. J was trimmed by 3 bases and V by 5 bases; bases with no gene match: 1. The CDR3 totals 13 residues. This CDR3 reads CASSRDSYNEQFF. CDR3 nucleotides: TGTGCCAGCAGTAGGGACAGCTACAATGAGCAGTTCTTC.

This chain connects TRBV10-3 to TRBJ2-1; 12 nucleotides agree with TRBD2. Germline loops: CDR1 ENHRY, CDR2 SYGVKD. Losses at the gene ends were 7 bases for V and 6 bases for J; bases not matched to a gene: 4. This CDR3 has 14 residues. The CDR3 is CAITPSGGGNEQFF. The CDR3 DNA reads as TGTGCCATCACACCTAGCGGGGGGGGCAATGAGCAGTTCTTC.

This clone was found a few times. This rearrangement joins TRBV7-3 to TRBJ2-2; D is perhaps TRBD2 (6 bases). The germline V and J ends were trimmed by 2 bases and 6 bases, with 19 bases remaining between them. Germline V gives CDR1 SGHTA, CDR2 FQGTGA. This CDR3 spans 17 amino acids. The CDR3 reads CASSLGGTSERAGELFF. For the CDR3, the DNA is TGTGCCAGCAGCTTAGGAGGGACCTCCGAGAGGGCCGGGGAGCTGTTTTTT.

V usage is TRBV4-3 and J usage is TRBJ2-7, with TRBD2 as a possible D gene (5 bases). V was clipped by 0 bases and J by 0 bases, with 6 bases between them. CDR3 length: 14 amino acids. The V gene's germline CDR1 is LGHNA and CDR2 YSLEER. CDR3 loop: CASSQDGSSYEQYF. DNA for the CDR3: TGCGCCAGCAGCCAAGATGGGAGCTCCTACGAGCAGTACTTC.

This rearrangement joins TRBV20-1 to TRBJ2-7, with 8 bases identical to TRBD2. This CDR3 region has 15 residues. V shed 3 bases and J 0 bases; nucleotides not matched to a gene: 7. Germline V gene lookup returns CDR1 DFQATT and CDR2 SNEGSKA (reference sequence). The CDR3 DNA is TGCAGTGCTAGTGCTAGCGGGTCTCTCTCCTACGAGCAGTACTTC. Its translation is CSASASGSLSYEQYF.

This chain connects TRBV27 to TRBJ1-2; D perhaps matches TRBD1 (6 bases). The CDR3 spans 14 residues. Germline V gene sequence: CDR1 MNHEY, CDR2 SMNVEV (reference sequence). V shed 1 base and J shed 4 bases, with 10 bases lying between them. In DNA, the CDR3 is TGTGCCAGCAGTTTATTAGCGGGGGCCTATGGCTACACCTTC. This codes for CASSLLAGAYGYTF.

This rearrangement joins TRBV6-5 to TRBJ2-3, with a tentative D call TRBD1 (6 bases). CDR1 is MNHEY, CDR2 SVGAGI, per germline. CDR3 size: 16 residues. V was clipped by 4 bases and J by 0 bases, with 14 bases between them. CDR3 residues: CASSLQGYSSTDTQYF. CDR3 DNA sequence: TGTGCCAGCAGTTTACAGGGTTATTCTAGCACAGATACGCAGTATTTT.

V and J are TRBV29-1 and TRBJ2-1; TRBD1 agrees at 7 bases. The CDR3 has 13 amino acids. Germline V gene lookup returns CDR1 SQVTM and CDR2 ANQGSEA. V lost 2 bases, J lost 10 bases, and 8 bases stayed unmatched. CDR3 nucleotide sequence: TGCAGCGTTGAACTGAGGGGGCCGTTGGAGCAGTTCTTC. The encoded protein is CSVELRGPLEQFF.

The chain carries TRBV12-5 and TRBJ1-3; D is possibly TRBD1 (5 bases). Germline V lookup: CDR1 LGHNT, CDR2 FRNRAP. The CDR3 sequence is 15 residues long. The ends were cut back, 6 bases at V and 4 bases at J, with 16 bases in the middle. CDR3 region: CASGNRRGEGNTIYF. The DNA for the CDR3 is TGTGCTAGTGGAAATAGACGGGGGGAAGGAAACACCATATATTTT.

The V call is TRBV11-2, the J call TRBJ2-7; no clear D gene. The CDR3 is 14 residues long. V lost 5 bases and J lost 2, with 13 bases in between. Germline-derived CDR1 and CDR2 are SGHAT and FQNNGV. CDR3 in amino acids: CASSQSDPPYEQYF. The CDR3 DNA is TGTGCCAGCAGCCAGAGCGACCCCCCCTACGAGCAGTACTTC.